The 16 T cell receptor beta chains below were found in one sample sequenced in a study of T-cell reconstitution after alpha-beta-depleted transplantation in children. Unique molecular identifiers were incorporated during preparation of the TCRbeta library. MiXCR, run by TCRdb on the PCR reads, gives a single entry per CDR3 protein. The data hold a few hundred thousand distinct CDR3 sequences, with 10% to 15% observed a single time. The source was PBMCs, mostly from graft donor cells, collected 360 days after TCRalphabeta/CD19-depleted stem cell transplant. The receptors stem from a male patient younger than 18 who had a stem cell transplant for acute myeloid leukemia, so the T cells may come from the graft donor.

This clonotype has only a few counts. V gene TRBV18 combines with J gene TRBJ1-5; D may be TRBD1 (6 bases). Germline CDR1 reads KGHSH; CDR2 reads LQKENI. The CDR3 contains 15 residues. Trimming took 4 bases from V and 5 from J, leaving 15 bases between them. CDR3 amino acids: CASSQTGALDQPQHF. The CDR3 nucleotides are TGTGCCAGCTCACAGACGGGGGCCCTGGATCAGCCCCAGCATTTT.

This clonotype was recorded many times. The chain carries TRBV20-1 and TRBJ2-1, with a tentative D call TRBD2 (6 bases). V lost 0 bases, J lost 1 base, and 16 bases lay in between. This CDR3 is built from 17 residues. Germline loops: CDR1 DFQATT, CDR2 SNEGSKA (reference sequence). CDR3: CSARDGAASASYNEQFF. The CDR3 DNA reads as TGCAGTGCTAGAGATGGAGCGGCTAGCGCTTCCTACAATGAGCAGTTCTTC.

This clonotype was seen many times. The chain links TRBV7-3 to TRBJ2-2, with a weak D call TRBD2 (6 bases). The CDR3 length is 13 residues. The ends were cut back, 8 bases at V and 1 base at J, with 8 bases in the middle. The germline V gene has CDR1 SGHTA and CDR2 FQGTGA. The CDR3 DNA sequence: TGTGCCAGCGGGGGGTGGAACACCGGGGAGCTGTTTTTT. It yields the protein CASGGWNTGELFF.

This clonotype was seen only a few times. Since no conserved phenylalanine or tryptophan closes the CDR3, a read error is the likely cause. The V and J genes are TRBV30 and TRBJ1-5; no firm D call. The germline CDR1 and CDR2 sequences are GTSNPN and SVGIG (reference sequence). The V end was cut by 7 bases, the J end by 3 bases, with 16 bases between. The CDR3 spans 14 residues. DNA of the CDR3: TGTGCCTCAAAGCGCGGGGAGGACAATCAGCCCCAGCATTGT. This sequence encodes CASKRGEDNQPQHC.

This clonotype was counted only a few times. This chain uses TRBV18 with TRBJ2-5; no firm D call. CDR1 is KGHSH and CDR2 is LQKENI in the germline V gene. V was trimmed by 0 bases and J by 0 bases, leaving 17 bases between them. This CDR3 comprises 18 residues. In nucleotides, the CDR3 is TGTGCCAGCTCACCACCGGTTAAGCCAGTACCCAACCAAGAGACCCAGTACTTC. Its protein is CASSPPVKPVPNQETQYF.

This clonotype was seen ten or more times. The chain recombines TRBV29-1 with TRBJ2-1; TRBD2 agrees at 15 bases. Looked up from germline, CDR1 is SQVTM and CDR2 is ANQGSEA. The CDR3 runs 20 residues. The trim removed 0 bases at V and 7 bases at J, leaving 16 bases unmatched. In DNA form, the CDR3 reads TGCAGCGTTGAAGATCTTCCCCCCGGGACTAGCGGGAGGTGGAAGAATGAGCAGTTCTTC. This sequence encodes CSVEDLPPGTSGRWKNEQFF.

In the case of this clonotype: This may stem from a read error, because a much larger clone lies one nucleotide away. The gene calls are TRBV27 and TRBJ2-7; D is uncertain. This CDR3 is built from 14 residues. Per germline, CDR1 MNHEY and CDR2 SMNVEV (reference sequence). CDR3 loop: CASSLWAGSYEEYF. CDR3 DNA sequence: TGTGCCAGCAGTTTATGGGCCGGCTCCTACGAGGAGTACTTC.

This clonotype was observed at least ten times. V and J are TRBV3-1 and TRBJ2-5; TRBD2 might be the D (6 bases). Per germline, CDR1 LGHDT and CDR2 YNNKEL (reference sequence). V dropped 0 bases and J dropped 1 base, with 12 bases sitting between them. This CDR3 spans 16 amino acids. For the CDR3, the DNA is TGTGCCAGCAGCCAAGAAGGTCTGGGACTCCAAGAGACCCAGTACTTC. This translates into CASSQEGLGLQETQYF.

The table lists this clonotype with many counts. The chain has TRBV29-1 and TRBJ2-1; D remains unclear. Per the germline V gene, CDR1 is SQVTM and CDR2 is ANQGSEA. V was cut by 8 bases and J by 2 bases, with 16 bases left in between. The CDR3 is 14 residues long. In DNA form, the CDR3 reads TGCAGCTTTGCCCCGAGCCCGGCCTACAATGAGCAGTTCTTC. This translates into CSFAPSPAYNEQFF.

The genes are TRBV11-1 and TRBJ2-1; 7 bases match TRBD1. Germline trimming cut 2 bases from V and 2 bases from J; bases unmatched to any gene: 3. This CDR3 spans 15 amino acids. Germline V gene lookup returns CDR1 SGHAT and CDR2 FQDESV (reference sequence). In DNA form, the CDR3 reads TGTGCCAGCAGCTTAAACAGGGGTCCCTACAATGAGCAGTTCTTC. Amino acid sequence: CASSLNRGPYNEQFF. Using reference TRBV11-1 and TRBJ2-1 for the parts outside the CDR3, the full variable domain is EAEVAQSPRYKITEKSQAVAFWCDPISGHATLYWYRQILGQGPELLVQFQDESVVDDSQLPKDRFSAERLKGVDSTLKIQPAELGDSAMYLCASSLNRGPYNEQFFGPGTRLTVL.

The CDR3, as DNA: TGTGCCAGCAGCTTAGGACAGGGGGCCACTGAAGCTTTCTTT. As protein: CASSLGQGATEAFF. The gene calls are TRBV7-2 and TRBJ1-1; 10 positions match TRBD1. Losses at the gene ends were 1 base for V and 4 bases for J; bases not matched to a gene: 0. This CDR3 has 14 amino acids. Per the germline V gene, CDR1 is SGHTA and CDR2 is FQGNSA.

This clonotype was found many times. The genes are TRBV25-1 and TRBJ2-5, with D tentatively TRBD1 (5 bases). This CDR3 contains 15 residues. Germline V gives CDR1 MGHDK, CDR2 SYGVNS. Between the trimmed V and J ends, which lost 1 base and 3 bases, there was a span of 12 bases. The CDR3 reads CASSEWWGREETQYF. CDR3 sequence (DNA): TGTGCCAGCAGTGAATGGTGGGGCAGGGAAGAGACCCAGTACTTC. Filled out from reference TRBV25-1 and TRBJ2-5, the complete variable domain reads EADIYQTPRYLVIGTGKKITLECSQTMGHDKMYWYQQDPGMELHLIHYSYGVNSTEKGDLSSESTVSRIRTEHFPLTLESARPSHTSQYLCASSEWWGREETQYFGPGTRLLVL.

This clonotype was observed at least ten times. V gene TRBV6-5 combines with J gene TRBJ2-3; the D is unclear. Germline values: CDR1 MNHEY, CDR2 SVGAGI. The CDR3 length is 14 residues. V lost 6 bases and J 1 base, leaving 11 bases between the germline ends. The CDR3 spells CASRPRRRTDTQYF. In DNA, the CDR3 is TGTGCCAGCAGGCCTAGACGGCGCACAGATACGCAGTATTTT.

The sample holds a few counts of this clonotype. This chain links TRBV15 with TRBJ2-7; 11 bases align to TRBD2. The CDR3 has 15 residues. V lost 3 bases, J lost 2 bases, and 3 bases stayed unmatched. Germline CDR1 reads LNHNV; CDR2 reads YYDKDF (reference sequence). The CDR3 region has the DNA TGTGCCACCAGCAGGGGACTAGCGGAACCCTACGAGCAGTACTTC. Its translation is CATSRGLAEPYEQYF.

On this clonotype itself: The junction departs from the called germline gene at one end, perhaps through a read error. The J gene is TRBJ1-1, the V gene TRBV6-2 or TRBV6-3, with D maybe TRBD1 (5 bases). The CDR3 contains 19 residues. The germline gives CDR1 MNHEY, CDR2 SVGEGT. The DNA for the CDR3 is TGTACCAGCAGTTCACTCGGGGTAGGGGTCGGGAAGAAGAACACTGAAGCTTTCTTT. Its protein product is CTSSSLGVGVGKKNTEAFF.

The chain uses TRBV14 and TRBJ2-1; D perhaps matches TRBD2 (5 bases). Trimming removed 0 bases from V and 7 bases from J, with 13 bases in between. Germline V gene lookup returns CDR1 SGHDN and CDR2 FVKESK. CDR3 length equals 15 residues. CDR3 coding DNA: TGTGCCAGCAGCCAAGAAGTTCTCCCGGGGAATGAGCAGTTCTTC. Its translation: CASSQEVLPGNEQFF.